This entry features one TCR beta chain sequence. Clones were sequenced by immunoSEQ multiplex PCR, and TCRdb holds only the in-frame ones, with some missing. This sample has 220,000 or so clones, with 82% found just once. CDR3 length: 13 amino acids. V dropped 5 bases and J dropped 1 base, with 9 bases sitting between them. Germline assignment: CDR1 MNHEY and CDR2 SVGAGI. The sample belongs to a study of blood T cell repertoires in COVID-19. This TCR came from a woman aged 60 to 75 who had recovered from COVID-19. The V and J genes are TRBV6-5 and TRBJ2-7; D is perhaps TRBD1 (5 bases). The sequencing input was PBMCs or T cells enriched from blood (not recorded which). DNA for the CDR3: TGTGCCAGCAGTCCTGACAGATCCTACGAGCAGTACTTC. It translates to CASSPDRSYEQYF.